Listed below are T cell receptor beta chains from one sample, sequenced in a study of blood T cell repertoires in COVID-19. Measured with immunoSEQ multiplex PCR; TCRdb has only the in-frame clones, and not every one. The sample has under 200,000 clones, around 82% seen once; the top ten hold around 2.1%. The sample was peripheral blood. These receptor sequences come from a woman of 80 years or more with acute or convalescent COVID-19. The CDR3 runs from the conserved cysteine through the conserved F or W. D genes are given only for firm matches.

CDR3aa: CASSQDRANYGYTF
d_gene: NA
v_gene: TRBV4-3

CDR3aa: CASSLGQITDTQYF
d_gene: NA
v_gene: TRBV5-1

CDR3aa: CASSFRAGSSYNSPLHF
d_gene: NA
v_gene: TRBV7-2

CDR3aa: CASSFGQSTQYF
d_gene: NA
v_gene: TRBV6-2/TRBV6-3

CDR3aa: CSASGGGTNTGELFF
d_gene: TRBD2
v_gene: TRBV20-1

CDR3aa: CASSTPGQGYQPQHF
d_gene: TRBD1
v_gene: TRBV6-2/TRBV6-3

CDR3aa: CASRGQFYEQYF
d_gene: TRBD1
v_gene: TRBV27

CDR3aa: CATSRTQGSVIGYTF
d_gene: NA
v_gene: TRBV15

CDR3aa: CAWSPGTGLNQPQHF
d_gene: TRBD1
v_gene: TRBV30

CDR3aa: CASPGGGRLFF
d_gene: TRBD2
v_gene: TRBV2

CDR3aa: CASSAGTHGYTF
d_gene: NA
v_gene: TRBV2

CDR3aa: CASSQPQVGGGEKLFF
d_gene: NA
v_gene: TRBV5-4

CDR3aa: CASSQQLAGAGELFF
d_gene: TRBD2
v_gene: TRBV4-3

CDR3aa: CASSVEGFDTQYF
d_gene: NA
v_gene: TRBV9

CDR3aa: CASSPGQGDVNEQFF
d_gene: TRBD1
v_gene: TRBV4-1

CDR3aa: CASSLRQSDRGYTF
d_gene: NA
v_gene: TRBV7-2

CDR3aa: CASSHSGNTEAFF
d_gene: NA
v_gene: TRBV14

CDR3aa: CASTPRVRGTGELFF
d_gene: NA
v_gene: TRBV2

CDR3aa: CASSQDWRNTEAFF
d_gene: NA
v_gene: TRBV4-1

CDR3aa: CSVSTSGGYYEQYF
d_gene: TRBD2
v_gene: TRBV29-1

CDR3aa: CASSIRRGAADIQYF
d_gene: NA
v_gene: TRBV19

CDR3aa: CASSFPSGGFADTQYF
d_gene: TRBD2
v_gene: TRBV11-2

CDR3aa: CASSPRDRVTGQPQHF
d_gene: TRBD1
v_gene: TRBV6-6

CDR3aa: CASSRTGANYGYTF
d_gene: NA
v_gene: TRBV6-2/TRBV6-3

CDR3aa: CASSPEDRGGYTF
d_gene: TRBD1
v_gene: TRBV6-6

CDR3aa: CASSIGGRARGETQYF
d_gene: NA
v_gene: TRBV19

CDR3aa: CASSGEGGWVDGNTIYF
d_gene: NA
v_gene: TRBV9

CDR3aa: CATRPKTDDNYGYTF
d_gene: NA
v_gene: TRBV10-3

CDR3aa: CASCDRVDNSPLHF
d_gene: TRBD1
v_gene: TRBV27

CDR3aa: CASSPTRGQFQPQHF
d_gene: NA
v_gene: TRBV18

CDR3aa: CASSLVGTSGGANEQFF
d_gene: TRBD2
v_gene: TRBV7-8

CDR3aa: CASSQAPTSGANVLTF
d_gene: NA
v_gene: TRBV4-2

CDR3aa: CASSKGQGGNTEAFF
d_gene: TRBD1
v_gene: TRBV27

CDR3aa: CASSQGTAMNTEAFF
d_gene: NA
v_gene: TRBV3-1/TRBV3-2

CDR3aa: CASSVESGGGFYNEQFF
d_gene: NA
v_gene: TRBV7-8

CDR3aa: CASSKALLDSCSTNEKLFF
d_gene: NA
v_gene: TRBV21-1

CDR3aa: CASSPGTGREDTEAFF
d_gene: TRBD1
v_gene: TRBV11-3

CDR3aa: CASSLDNYEQYF
d_gene: NA
v_gene: TRBV5-1

CDR3aa: CASSPTGVDNQPQHF
d_gene: TRBD1
v_gene: TRBV18

CDR3aa: CASSPRFAGGTEAFF
d_gene: NA
v_gene: TRBV19

CDR3aa: CASSHLPFDYGYTF
d_gene: NA
v_gene: TRBV4-3

CDR3aa: CASSPGNSDKETQYF
d_gene: NA
v_gene: TRBV4-2

CDR3aa: CAWSVTGGSQPQHF
d_gene: TRBD1
v_gene: TRBV30

CDR3aa: CASSYLNGNGRETQYF
d_gene: NA
v_gene: TRBV6-5

CDR3aa: CASRQTGGEKLFF
d_gene: TRBD1
v_gene: TRBV6-5

CDR3aa: CAWSRPLRNQPQHF
d_gene: NA
v_gene: TRBV30

CDR3aa: CASSENRAGEKLFF
d_gene: NA
v_gene: TRBV2

CDR3aa: CASSSAGQTYYEQYF
d_gene: NA
v_gene: TRBV5-1

CDR3aa: CASSLEAGDSYEQYF
d_gene: NA
v_gene: TRBV6-4

CDR3aa: CASSRRGAGEKLFF
d_gene: NA
v_gene: TRBV19

CDR3aa: CASTLSGRNEQFF
d_gene: TRBD2
v_gene: TRBV14

CDR3aa: CASSTGQGIVEKLFF
d_gene: TRBD1
v_gene: TRBV19

CDR3aa: CASSLLLAGGSVEQYF
d_gene: TRBD2
v_gene: TRBV27

CDR3aa: CASSAGANYGYTF
d_gene: NA
v_gene: TRBV19

CDR3aa: CASSASGRPEQYF
d_gene: NA
v_gene: TRBV19

CDR3aa: CATSRDWGDEKLFF
d_gene: NA
v_gene: TRBV15

CDR3aa: CAISEVPRTSGIGNIQYF
d_gene: TRBD2
v_gene: TRBV10-3